Presented here are 2 T cell receptor beta chains from one specimen sequenced in a study of blood T cells in healthy people across ages. Primed by a sample-barcoded 5' primer and a J-beta primer mix, a second PCR proceeded for about 6 to 12 cycles. Each CDR3 protein gets one entry after TCRdb re-called the 5' RACE reads with MiXCR. The sample includes approximately 670,000 distinct CDR3 sequences, less than 45% of them seen just once. Specimen: blood. These receptors were taken from a man older than 75 in good health.

This clonotype was found once. Here the CDR3 reads CASSVALGRRKFF. CDR3 bases: TGCGCCAGCAGCGTTGCCCTTGGACGGAGGAAGTTCTTC. The rearrangement links TRBV5-1 to TRBJ2-1; perhaps TRBD2 as D (5 bases). The germline V and J ends were trimmed by 4 bases and 14 bases, with 19 bases remaining between them. Germline CDR1 reads SGHRS; CDR2 reads YFSETQ. CDR3 length: 13 residues.

This chain links TRBV29-1 with TRBJ2-5; maybe TRBD2 (6 bases). The end of the DNA aligns better with TRBJ2-7, so the J call may be wrong. The length of the CDR3 is 15 residues. Germline loops: CDR1 SQVTM, CDR2 ANQGSEA. CDR3 amino acids: CSVVGGLRLAVEQYF. The CDR3 DNA follows: TGCAGCGTTGTTGGGGGACTCCGACTCGCTGTCGAGCAGTACTTC.